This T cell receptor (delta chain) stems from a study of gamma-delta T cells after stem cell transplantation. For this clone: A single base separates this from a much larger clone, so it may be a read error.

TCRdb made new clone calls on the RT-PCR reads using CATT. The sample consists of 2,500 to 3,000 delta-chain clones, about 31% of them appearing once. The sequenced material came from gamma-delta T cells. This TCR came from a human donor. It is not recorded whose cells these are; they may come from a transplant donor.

The CDR3 DNA sequence: TGTGCCTGTGACGCATTACTGGGGGATAGGAGCTCCTGGGACACCCGACAGATGTTTTTC. Translating gives CACDALLGDRSSWDTRQMFF. The chain recombines TRDV2 with TRDJ3, with 11 nucleotides matching TRDD3. V was pared by 3 bases and J by 0 bases, with 9 bases of the junction left unmatched. The CDR3 spans 20 residues. The V gene's germline CDR1 is GEAIGNYY and CDR2 EKD.